This T cell receptor beta chain was profiled in a study of OX40 agonist ivuxolimab in advanced cancers. Across the whole study: Three partial responders included one hepatocellular carcinoma patient and two cutaneous melanoma patients.

The CDR3 length is 15 residues. Germline CDR1 is MDHEN and CDR2 is SYDVKM. J gave up 2 bases and V 7 bases, and 11 bases lay outside the gene matches. Sequenced by immunoSEQ multiplex PCR; TCRdb stores in-frame clones only, minus some. The table lists tens of thousands of clones, about 87% of them singletons. Sample: CD4+ or CD8+ T cells sorted from blood, taken in a trial of the OX40 agonist ivuxolimab. The chain links TRBV28 to TRBJ2-7; 7 bases line up with TRBD2. The TCR originated in an adult with an advanced solid tumor such as melanoma, head and neck, liver or kidney cancer. The CDR3 nucleotides are TGTGCCAGCAAGGCCCAATGGGGGGGGACCTACGAGCAGTACTTC. This encodes CASKAQWGGTYEQYF.